Each of the 32 T cell receptor beta chains below was sequenced from the same sample in a study of shared clonotypes between healthy human individuals. Sequencing was performed with immunoSEQ multiplex PCR; in TCRdb, only in-frame clones are kept and a portion is missing. The repertoire has roughly 1,600,000 clones, around 98.5% of them found once; the top ten carry about 0.35%. Material for sequencing was naive CD4+ T cells sorted from blood. The subset was: CD45RA+ positively selected. The receptors shown here come from a man between 25 and 39 years old in good health.

The rearrangement uses TRBV9 and TRBJ2-1, with D uncertain. The germline V gene encodes CDR1 SGDLS and CDR2 YYNGEE. Trimming took off 0 bases at V and 2 bases at J, with 12 bases between the two ends. The CDR3 totals 16 residues. In nucleotides, the CDR3 is TGTGCCAGCAGCGTAGAAGTGGGTCGAACCTACAATGAGCAGTTCTTC. This sequence encodes CASSVEVGRTYNEQFF.

This chain links TRBV7-9 with TRBJ2-5; D may be TRBD1 (6 bases). Germline loops: CDR1 SEHNR, CDR2 FQNEAQ (reference sequence). The CDR3 totals 14 residues. Deletions cut 4 bases from V and 2 bases from J, with 11 bases between. CDR3 DNA sequence: TGTGCCAGCAGCTGGGGGCTGGGGCAAGAGACCCAGTACTTC. Translating gives CASSWGLGQETQYF. Using reference TRBV7-9 and TRBJ2-5 for the parts outside the CDR3, the full variable domain is DTGVSQNPRHKITKRGQNVTFRCDPISEHNRLYWYRQTLGQGPEFLTYFQNEAQLEKSRLLSDRFSAERPKGSFSTLEIQRTEQGDSAMYLCASSWGLGQETQYFGPGTRLLVL.

This chain uses TRBV18 with TRBJ2-7, with D possibly called TRBD1 or TRBD2 (5 bases each). The CDR3 has 14 amino acids. Germline V lookup: CDR1 KGHSH, CDR2 LQKENI. V was shortened by 8 bases and J by 0 bases, with 14 bases between the two germline ends. The CDR3 region has the DNA TGTGCCAGCCTACGGGACCGAAGCTCCTACGAGCAGTACTTC. Protein: CASLRDRSSYEQYF.

The J gene is TRBJ2-5, the V gene TRBV19, with D possibly being TRBD1 or TRBD2 (5 bases each). The CDR3 contains 16 residues. Deletions cut 4 bases from V and 1 base from J, with 16 bases between. Germline V gene data show CDR1 as LNHDA and CDR2 as SQIVND (reference sequence). CDR3 DNA: TGTGCCAGTAGTACCCGCTCATGGGGGATCCAAGAGACCCAGTACTTC. Protein sequence: CASSTRSWGIQETQYF.

This chain joins TRBV5-1 and TRBJ2-7; D may be TRBD2 (6 bases). CDR1 is SGHRS and CDR2 is YFSETQ in the germline V gene. Trimming pared 5 bases from V and 3 bases from J, leaving 15 bases between. This CDR3 is 14 amino acids long. The CDR3 loop is CASRPGTSVYEQYF. CDR3 bases: TGCGCCAGCAGACCCGGGACTTCAGTCTACGAGCAGTACTTC.

The rearrangement joins TRBV28 to TRBJ2-3; D gene ambiguous. V shed 4 bases and J shed 4 bases, with 12 bases lying between them. This CDR3 region has 14 residues. Germline V lookup: CDR1 MDHEN, CDR2 SYDVKM. The CDR3 DNA reads as TGTGCCAGCAGTTATGACCGGGTATCAGATACGCAGTATTTT. It encodes CASSYDRVSDTQYF.

The chain employs TRBV19 and TRBJ2-5; 9 bases agree with TRBD1. The J call is doubtful: the DNA matches TRBJ2-7 better. The germline CDR1 and CDR2 sequences are LNHDA and SQIVND (reference sequence). This CDR3 is 16 amino acids long. The CDR3 DNA is TGTGCCAGTAGTATAGTATCCGGGACAGGGTCATACGAGCAGTACTTC. It is translated as CASSIVSGTGSYEQYF.

Remarks on this clone: At the DNA level, this CDR3 is encoded by other sequences in the same sample as well. The chain couples TRBV18 to TRBJ2-7; 8 positions match TRBD2. V lost 0 bases to trimming and J lost 0 bases; unmatched junction nucleotides: 1. Germline V lookup: CDR1 KGHSH, CDR2 LQKENI. This CDR3 has 15 amino acids. CDR3 protein: CASSPPAGGSYEQYF. In nucleotides, the CDR3 is TGTGCCAGCTCACCACCCGCGGGGGGCTCCTACGAGCAGTACTTC.

As concerns this clone: This clone may be a read error of a much larger clone one base away. This rearrangement joins TRBV7-7 to TRBJ2-7; TRBD1 matches at 7 bases. Germline V gene lookup returns CDR1 SSHAT and CDR2 FNYEAQ (reference sequence). The CDR3 totals 13 residues. J was trimmed by 2 bases and V by 5 bases; bases with no gene match: 3. CDR3 in amino acids: CASSAGTAYEQYF. CDR3 sequence (DNA): TGTGCCAGCAGCGCCGGGACAGCCTACGAGCAGTACTTC.

V and J are TRBV30 and TRBJ2-3, with D possibly TRBD1 on 7 matching bases. Germline lookup yields CDR1 GTSNPN and CDR2 SVGIG (reference sequence). Trimming cost V 0 bases and J 4 bases, with 14 bases left between them. CDR3 length: 15 amino acids. Here the CDR3 reads CAWSVGGGAADTQYF. CDR3 DNA sequence: TGTGCCTGGAGTGTCGGAGGGGGCGCCGCAGATACGCAGTATTTT.

J is TRBJ2-1 and V is TRBV6-5; TRBD2 matches at 7 bases. Unmatched junction bases numbered 11, after V lost 4 bases and J lost 8 bases. This CDR3 is built from 15 residues. In germline, CDR1 is MNHEY, CDR2 SVGAGI. For the CDR3, the DNA is TGTGCCAGCAGTTCTCCGGGGAGGGCCGTTTATGAGCAGTTCTTC. It codes for CASSSPGRAVYEQFF.

The table lists this clone with a count of one. The chain has TRBV23-1 and TRBJ2-3; D unclear. TRBV23-1 is annotated as an ORF whose role is uncertain. This CDR3 is 15 amino acids long. The ends were cut back, 1 base at V and 4 bases at J, with 12 bases in the middle. The CDR3 coding sequence is TGCGCCAGCAGTCAATGGGGAACAGAACCAGATACGCAGTATTTT. Translating gives CASSQWGTEPDTQYF.

This chain joins TRBV5-1 and TRBJ1-3; 8 bases agree with TRBD1. Germline assignment: CDR1 SGHRS and CDR2 YFSETQ. V lost 4 bases and J lost 0; bases outside the gene matches: 15. This CDR3 has 19 amino acids. For the CDR3, the DNA is TGCGCCAGCAGCCCCTGGACAGGGATGATGATCAGCTCTGGAAACACCATATATTTT. Translating it yields CASSPWTGMMISSGNTIYF.

The gene calls are TRBV7-6 and TRBJ1-3, with TRBD1 identical over 8 bases. There are 17 residues in the CDR3. V lost 5 bases to trimming and J lost 4 bases; unmatched junction nucleotides: 13. Per germline, CDR1 SGHVS and CDR2 FNYEAQ. CDR3 nucleotides: TGTGCCAGCAGCCGTTTGGACAGGGTCTCTTCCGGAAACACCATATATTTT. Translated: CASSRLDRVSSGNTIYF.

The chain joins TRBV6-1 to TRBJ2-5, with unresolved D. The germline V gene has CDR1 MNHNS and CDR2 SASEGT. The CDR3 sequence is 12 residues long. The V gene lost 4 bases and the J gene lost 9 bases, with 12 bases spanning the gap. This CDR3 reads CASSVASSPQYF. The DNA of the CDR3 is TGTGCCAGCAGTGTAGCCTCCAGCCCCCAGTACTTC.

The V call is TRBV19, the J call TRBJ2-7, with 7 positions matching TRBD1. With 5 bases clipped from V and 4 bases from J, the junction kept 5 bases outside the gene matches. The germline gives CDR1 LNHDA, CDR2 SQIVND (reference sequence). The CDR3 is 13 residues long. The CDR3 coding sequence is TGTGCCAGTAGTCGAGACAGGGAATACGAGCAGTACTTC. Residues: CASSRDREYEQYF.

The V call is TRBV7-8, the J call TRBJ2-5; 11 positions match TRBD1. Germline loops: CDR1 SGHVS, CDR2 FQNEAQ. The CDR3 loop spans 17 amino acids. V shed 2 bases and J 5 bases; nucleotides not matched to a gene: 10. CDR3 protein: CASSLHLGQGDPETQYF. As DNA, the CDR3 is TGTGCCAGCAGCTTACATCTGGGACAGGGGGACCCCGAGACCCAGTACTTC.

The CDR3: CASSPRLGVQETQYF. In DNA, the CDR3 is TGTGCCAGCAGCCCTAGGTTGGGAGTGCAAGAGACCCAGTACTTC. This chain links TRBV5-5 with TRBJ2-5; TRBD2 might be the D (5 bases). The CDR3 length is 15 residues. Trimming cost V 4 bases and J 2 bases, with 15 bases left between them. Germline CDR1 reads SGHKS; CDR2 reads YYEKEE (reference sequence). Full variable domain (outside the CDR3, taken from reference TRBV5-5 and TRBJ2-5): DAGVTQSPTHLIKTRGQQVTLRCSPISGHKSVSWYQQVLGQGPQFIFQYYEKEERGRGNFPDRFSARQFPNYSSELNVNALLLGDSALYLCASSPRLGVQETQYFGPGTRLLVL.

CDR3 residues: CASSLRGKGNEQYF. The CDR3 DNA sequence: TGTGCCAGCAGCTTAAGGGGGAAGGGCAACGAGCAGTACTTC. The chain joins TRBV7-9 to TRBJ2-7; possible D gene TRBD1, 6 bases. The V gene lost 2 bases and the J gene lost 5 bases, with 13 bases spanning the gap. Germline lookup yields CDR1 SEHNR and CDR2 FQNEAQ (reference sequence). The CDR3 is 14 amino acids.

The V and J genes are TRBV18 and TRBJ2-7; a weak D match, TRBD2 (6 bases). V gave up 0 bases and J gave up 5 bases, with 11 bases separating them. The germline CDR1 and CDR2 sequences are KGHSH and LQKENI. The CDR3 spans 14 residues. Written as DNA, the CDR3 is TGTGCCAGCTCACCACCGGGACTCCCAGACGAGCAGTACTTC. It is translated as CASSPPGLPDEQYF.

This clone was observed a single time. The V and J genes are TRBV7-6 and TRBJ2-2; 8 bases map to TRBD1. CDR1 and CDR2 from the germline V gene are SGHVS and FNYEAQ. Trimming took 4 bases from V and 0 from J; bases not matched to a gene: 1. The CDR3 covers 15 residues. The DNA of the CDR3 is TGTGCCAGCAGCTCGACAGGGGCGAACACCGGGGAGCTGTTTTTT. Translating it yields CASSSTGANTGELFF.

The V call is TRBV7-6, the J call TRBJ1-1, with a possible D match to TRBD1 (5 bases). Trimming pared 1 base from V and 0 bases from J, leaving 9 bases between. Per the germline V gene, CDR1 is SGHVS and CDR2 is FNYEAQ. CDR3 length: 15 amino acids. The CDR3 DNA reads as TGTGCCAGCAGCTTAGGTTCAGGGATGAACACTGAAGCTTTCTTT. Amino acids: CASSLGSGMNTEAFF. Together with reference TRBV7-6 and TRBJ1-1, the CDR3 gives the full variable domain: GAGVSQSPRYKVTKRGQDVALRCDPISGHVSLYWYRQALGQGPEFLTYFNYEAQQDKSGLPNDRFSAERPEGSISTLTIQRTEQRDSAMYRCASSLGSGMNTEAFFGQGTRLTVV.

The genes are TRBV2 and TRBJ2-1; 12 bases agree with TRBD2. The CDR3 spans 19 residues. V was clipped by 7 bases and J by 0 bases; unmatched bases: 13. Per germline, CDR1 SNHLY and CDR2 FYNNEI. The CDR3 loop is CASTRPGLAGLLSYNEQFF. CDR3 DNA sequence: TGTGCCAGCACCCGGCCGGGACTAGCGGGTCTACTCTCCTACAATGAGCAGTTCTTC.

The gene calls are TRBV28 and TRBJ1-5, with 11 bases lining up with TRBD1. CDR3 size: 16 residues. V lost 3 bases to trimming and J lost 10 bases; unmatched junction nucleotides: 11. The germline CDR1 and CDR2 sequences are MDHEN and SYDVKM. DNA of the CDR3: TGTGCCAGCAGTTTCGTGACGGGACAGGGGGGAAGCCCCCAGCATTTT. It encodes CASSFVTGQGGSPQHF.

Details on this clone: Other DNA sequences in this specimen translate into the identical CDR3. This chain uses TRBV29-1 with TRBJ2-7; 14 bases are shared with TRBD2. There are 12 residues in the CDR3. CDR1 is SQVTM, CDR2 ANQGSEA, per germline. J lost 5 bases, V lost 7 bases, and 1 base had no gene match. As DNA, the CDR3 is TGCAGCGGGGGACTAGCGGGGGACGAGCAGTACTTC. Its translation: CSGGLAGDEQYF.

Points on this clone: Other DNA sequences within the sample encode an identical CDR3. The CDR3 DNA reads as TGTGCCAGCAGCCGAAATGAGCAGTTCTTC. This translates into CASSRNEQFF. This rearrangement joins TRBV2 to TRBJ2-1; D is uncertain. From germline, CDR1 is SNHLY and CDR2 FYNNEI. The V end was cut by 6 bases, the J end by 7 bases, with 4 bases between. The CDR3 sequence is 10 residues long.

This chain uses TRBV7-8 with TRBJ2-1, with 7 bases lining up with TRBD2. V trimming: 6 bases; J trimming: 9 bases; junction bases outside the gene matches: 5. Germline assignment: CDR1 SGHVS and CDR2 FQNEAQ. This CDR3 has 12 residues. The CDR3 sequence: CASRTGEGEQFF. The CDR3 DNA reads TGTGCCAGCAGAACCGGGGAGGGTGAGCAGTTCTTC.

CDR3 protein: CASSPLPGTGQGDQPQHF. CDR3 bases: TGTGCCAGTAGTCCCCTCCCGGGGACAGGACAGGGGGATCAGCCCCAGCATTTT. The chain recombines TRBV19 with TRBJ1-5; TRBD1 aligns across 10 bases. Germline lookup yields CDR1 LNHDA and CDR2 SQIVND (reference sequence). V shed 5 bases, J shed 5 bases, and the junction held 15 bases outside the gene matches. The CDR3 sequence is 18 residues long.

The V call is TRBV25-1, the J call TRBJ1-1; 8 bases match TRBD1. With 2 bases clipped from V and 1 base from J, the junction kept 6 bases outside the gene matches. The CDR3 spans 16 residues. Germline CDR1 is MGHDK and CDR2 is SYGVNS. The CDR3 here is CASSEVGRGRNTEAFF. CDR3 sequence (DNA): TGTGCCAGCAGTGAAGTCGGCAGGGGGCGGAACACTGAAGCTTTCTTT.

Here the CDR3 DNA reads TGTGCCAGCAGCCCGGAAGGGGGAACTACATACAATGAGCAGTTCTTC. It codes for CASSPEGGTTYNEQFF. The V call is TRBV5-4, the J call TRBJ2-1; TRBD1 is a possible D gene (6 bases). V was pared by 4 bases and J by 4 bases, with 18 bases between. The V gene's germline CDR1 is SGHNT and CDR2 YYREEE (reference sequence). This CDR3 contains 16 residues.

The V call is TRBV11-2, the J call TRBJ2-3; no definite D call. Germline V gene data show CDR1 as SGHAT and CDR2 as FQNNGV. Trimming removed 7 bases from V and 0 bases from J, with 11 bases in between. This CDR3 spans 14 amino acids. The CDR3 sequence: CASTTRLSTDTQYF. The CDR3 DNA reads TGTGCCAGCACGACCCGCTTAAGCACAGATACGCAGTATTTT.

In its sample, this clone was seen once. V is TRBV7-9 and J is TRBJ2-3; tentatively, D is TRBD2 (6 bases). The CDR3 sequence is 17 residues long. CDR1 is SEHNR and CDR2 is FQNEAQ in the germline V gene (reference sequence). Trimming shortened V by 5 bases and J by 2 bases, and 20 bases separated the two germline ends. For the CDR3, the DNA is TGTGCCAGCAGCGCCAAGCGGGTAGCGACCTTCACAGATACGCAGTATTTT. This gives the protein CASSAKRVATFTDTQYF.